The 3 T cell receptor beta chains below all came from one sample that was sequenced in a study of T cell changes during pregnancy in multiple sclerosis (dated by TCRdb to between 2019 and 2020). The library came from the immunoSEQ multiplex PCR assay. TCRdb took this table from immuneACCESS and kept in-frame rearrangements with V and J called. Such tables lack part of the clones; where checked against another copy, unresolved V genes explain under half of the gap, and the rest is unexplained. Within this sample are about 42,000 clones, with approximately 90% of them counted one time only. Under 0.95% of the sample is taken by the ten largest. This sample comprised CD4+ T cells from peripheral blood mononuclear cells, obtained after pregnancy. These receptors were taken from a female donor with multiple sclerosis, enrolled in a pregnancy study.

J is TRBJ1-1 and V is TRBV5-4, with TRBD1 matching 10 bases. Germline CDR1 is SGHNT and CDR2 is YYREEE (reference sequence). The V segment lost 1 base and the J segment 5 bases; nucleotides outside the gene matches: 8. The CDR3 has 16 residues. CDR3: CASSLPTGGRGTEAFF. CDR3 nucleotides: TGTGCCAGCAGCTTGCCGACAGGGGGCAGGGGGACTGAAGCTTTCTTT.

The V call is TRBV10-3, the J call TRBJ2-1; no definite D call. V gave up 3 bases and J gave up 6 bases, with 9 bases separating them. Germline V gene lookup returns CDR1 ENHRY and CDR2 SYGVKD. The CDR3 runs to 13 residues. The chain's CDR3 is CAISEDRSNEQFF. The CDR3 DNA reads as TGTGCCATCAGTGAAGATAGGAGCAATGAGCAGTTCTTC.

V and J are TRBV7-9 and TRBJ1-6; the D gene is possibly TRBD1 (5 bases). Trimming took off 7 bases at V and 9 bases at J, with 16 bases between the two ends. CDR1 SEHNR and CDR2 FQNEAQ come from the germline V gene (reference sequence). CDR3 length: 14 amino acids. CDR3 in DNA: TGTGCCAGCAACTCGGGGGAACTGCTTTCACCCCTCCACTTT. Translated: CASNSGELLSPLHF.